This T cell receptor (beta chain) was found in a study of T cell changes during pregnancy in multiple sclerosis. Sequenced by immunoSEQ multiplex PCR; TCRdb stores in-frame clones only, minus some. The sample lists 68,000 or so clones; about 89% were seen once. This CDR3 is built from 16 residues. The ends lost 4 bases at V and 7 bases at J; junction bases unmatched: 10. The material was peripheral blood, obtained in the second trimester of pregnancy. The receptor was derived from a female donor with multiple sclerosis, enrolled in a pregnancy study. V usage is TRBV23-1 and J usage is TRBJ1-5; 10 positions match TRBD1. TRBV23-1 is filed as an ORF, its function uncertain. CDR3 in amino acids: CASSLAGTGAMQPQHF. The CDR3 DNA reads as TGCGCCAGCAGTCTAGCCGGGACAGGGGCTATGCAGCCCCAGCATTTT.